The 2 T cell receptor beta chains given below trace back to one sample, sequenced in a study of blood T cell repertoires in COVID-19. Clones were read by immunoSEQ multiplex PCR, and TCRdb kept only the in-frame ones, dropping some. The repertoire consists of 220,000 or so clones, with 65% to 85% occurring once and the leading ten covering around 6.5%. Sample: PBMCs or T cells enriched from blood (not recorded which). The receptors originated from a woman aged 40-49 years who had recovered from COVID-19.

The chain has TRBV25-1 and TRBJ2-5; the D gene is possibly TRBD1 (5 bases). Germline assignment: CDR1 MGHDK and CDR2 SYGVNS. This CDR3 has 14 residues. The V and J ends lost 1 base and 2 bases respectively, with 8 bases between them. The CDR3 here is CASSEFRAQETQYF. In DNA form, the CDR3 reads TGTGCCAGCAGTGAATTCAGGGCACAAGAGACCCAGTACTTC.

The chain has TRBV25-1 and TRBJ1-1, with D possibly matching TRBD1 (5 bases). The CDR3 length is 14 residues. V lost 5 bases and J 1 base, leaving 11 bases between the germline ends. Germline V lookup: CDR1 MGHDK, CDR2 SYGVNS. In DNA form, the CDR3 reads TGTGCCAGCAGTTCCCGACAGAGGAACACTGAAGCTTTCTTT. This codes for CASSSRQRNTEAFF.